The 11 T cell receptor beta chains given below trace back to one sample, sequenced in a study of glioma-infiltrating T cells. Using RNA template, CDR3s of TCR alpha and beta were amplified with iRepertoire arm-PCR. One entry per CDR3 protein results from TCRdb running MiXCR on the multiplex PCR reads. The sample lists about 140,000 distinct CDR3 sequences, approximately 39% occurring once. Sequenced input: glioma tissue, nonneoplastic brain tissue, or PBMCs (not recorded which). The receptors originated from a human donor with low-grade glioma or glioblastoma, undergoing nonglioma brain surgery, or in good health (not recorded which).

The genes are TRBV7-2 and TRBJ2-1; D possibly matches TRBD1 or TRBD2 (5 bases each). Trimming removed 5 bases from V and 1 base from J, with 15 bases in between. The CDR3 sequence is 16 residues long. Germline V CDR1 and CDR2: SGHTA, FQGNSA. CDR3 loop: CASSRTRGRSYNEQFF. DNA of the CDR3: TGTGCCAGCAGCCGAACTAGGGGTAGGTCCTACAATGAGCAGTTCTTC. The full variable domain, rest sourced from reference TRBV7-2 and TRBJ2-1, is GAGVSQSPSNKVTEKGKDVELRCDPISGHTALYWYRQSLGQGLEFLIYFQGNSAPDKSGLPSDRFSAERTGGSVSTLTIQRTQQEDSAVYLCASSRTRGRSYNEQFFGPGTRLTVL.

V gene TRBV7-2 combines with J gene TRBJ1-1; D remains unclear. With 5 bases removed from V and 1 base from J, the gap between germline ends came to 11 bases. The germline V gene has CDR1 SGHTA and CDR2 FQGNSA. The CDR3 loop spans 14 amino acids. CDR3 in DNA: TGTGCCAGCAGCCGACGGCCAGGGAACACTGAAGCTTTCTTT. Translation gives CASSRRPGNTEAFF.

The chain carries TRBV19 and TRBJ2-5; weak D call: TRBD1 (6 bases). V was clipped by 8 bases and J by 5 bases, with 9 bases between them. Germline V gene lookup returns CDR1 LNHDA and CDR2 SQIVND (reference sequence). The CDR3 runs to 11 residues. DNA of the CDR3: TGTGCCAGTGGACAGTCGGAGACCCAGTACTTC. This translates into CASGQSETQYF. Combining the CDR3 with reference TRBV19 and TRBJ2-5 gives the whole variable domain DGGITQSPKYLFRKEGQNVTLSCEQNLNHDAMYWYRQDPGQGLRLIYYSQIVNDFQKGDIAEGYSVSREKKESFPLTVTSAQKNPTAFYLCASGQSETQYFGPGTRLLVL.

This clonotype was observed a few times. This chain uses TRBV6-2 or TRBV6-3 with TRBJ2-5; no clear D gene. V was shortened by 3 bases and J by 4 bases, with 6 bases between the two germline ends. The CDR3 consists of 12 residues. CDR1 and CDR2 (germline): MNHEY, SVGEGT. The DNA of the CDR3 is TGTGCCAGCAGTTATGTAGGAGAGACCCAGTACTTC. Protein: CASSYVGETQYF.

There are many counts of this clonotype. This clone may be a read error of a much larger clone one base away. The chain couples TRBV7-2 to TRBJ2-7, with TRBD2 matching 12 bases. Germline CDR1 reads SGHTA; CDR2 reads FQGNSA. The CDR3 has 14 residues. The CDR3 here is CARRSSGGAYEQYF. CDR3 sequence (DNA): TGTGCCCGCAGGTCTAGCGGGGGGGCCTACGAGCAGTACTTC.

This clonotype was detected only a few times. The chain is built from TRBV18 and TRBJ2-1, with a weak D call TRBD2 (5 bases). The CDR3 extends over 13 amino acids. Germline values: CDR1 KGHSH, CDR2 LQKENI. V dropped 2 bases and J dropped 4 bases, with 6 bases sitting between them. Here the CDR3 DNA reads TGTGCCAGCTCACCAAGAGGGTACAATGAGCAGTTCTTC. Amino acids: CASSPRGYNEQFF.

This clonotype was recorded a few times. The chain is built from TRBV20-1 and TRBJ1-1; D is possibly TRBD1 (5 bases). CDR1 is DFQATT, CDR2 SNEGSKA, per germline (reference sequence). There are 11 residues in the CDR3. The germline V and J ends were trimmed by 2 bases and 8 bases, with 9 bases remaining between them. CDR3 loop: CSARSGREAFF. CDR3 nucleotides: TGCAGTGCTAGATCGGGACGGGAAGCTTTCTTT.

The rearrangement joins TRBV4-3 to TRBJ2-5; 8 bases line up with TRBD2. TRBJ2-7 matches the DNA end more closely, so the J call is doubtful. CDR3 length: 18 residues. Germline CDR1 reads LGHNA; CDR2 reads YSLEER. CDR3 loop: CASSQDASGGLTPYEQYF. For the CDR3, the DNA is TGCGCCAGCAGCCAAGATGCAAGCGGGGGCCTCACCCCCTACGAGCAGTACTTC.

This clonotype was observed a handful of times. The V call is TRBV3-1, the J call TRBJ2-3; D gene unclear. Germline assignment: CDR1 LGHDT and CDR2 YNNKEL (reference sequence). The CDR3 is 14 amino acids. V was pared by 4 bases and J by 6 bases, with 14 bases between. For the CDR3, the DNA is TGTGCCAGCAGCCCCCATAGCCGGCCGGATACGCAGTATTTT. It is translated as CASSPHSRPDTQYF.

This clonotype has just a few counts. CDR3 protein: CASSLYTIVGYTF. DNA for the CDR3: TGTGCCAGCAGCTTATACACGATCGTTGGCTACACCTTC. The chain links TRBV7-2 to TRBJ1-2; no definite D call. This CDR3 region has 13 residues. Trimming removed 2 bases from V and 7 bases from J, with 11 bases in between. Germline CDR1 is SGHTA and CDR2 is FQGNSA.

This clonotype was detected a few times. The V and J genes are TRBV20-1 and TRBJ1-6, with TRBD1 as a possible D gene (5 bases). The germline V gene encodes CDR1 DFQATT and CDR2 SNEGSKA (reference sequence). The CDR3 sequence is 13 residues long. The CDR3 nucleotides read TGCAGCGTGAGGCGGGACCAAAATTCACCCCTCCACTTT. It yields the protein CSVRRDQNSPLHF.